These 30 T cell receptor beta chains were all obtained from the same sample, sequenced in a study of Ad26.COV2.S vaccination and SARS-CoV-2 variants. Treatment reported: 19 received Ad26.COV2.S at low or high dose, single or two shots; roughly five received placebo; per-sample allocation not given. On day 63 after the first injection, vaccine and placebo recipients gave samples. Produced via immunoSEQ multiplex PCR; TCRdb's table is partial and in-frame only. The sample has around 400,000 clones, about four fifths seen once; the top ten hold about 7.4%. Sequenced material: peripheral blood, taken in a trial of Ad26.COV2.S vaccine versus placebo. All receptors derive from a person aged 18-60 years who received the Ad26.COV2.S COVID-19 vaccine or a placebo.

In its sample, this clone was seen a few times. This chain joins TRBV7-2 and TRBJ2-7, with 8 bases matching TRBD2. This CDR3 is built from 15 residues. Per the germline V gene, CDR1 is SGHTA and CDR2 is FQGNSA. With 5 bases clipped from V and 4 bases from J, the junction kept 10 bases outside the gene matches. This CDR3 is CASSLRSGSMYEQYF. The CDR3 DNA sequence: TGTGCCAGCAGCCTTCGGAGCGGGAGTATGTACGAGCAGTACTTC.

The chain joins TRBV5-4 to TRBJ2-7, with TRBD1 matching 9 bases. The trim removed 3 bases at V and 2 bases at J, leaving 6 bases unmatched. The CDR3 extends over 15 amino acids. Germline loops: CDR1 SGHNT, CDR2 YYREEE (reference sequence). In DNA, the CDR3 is TGTGCCAGCAGCTCTCGGGACAGGGTTACCTACGAGCAGTACTTC. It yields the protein CASSSRDRVTYEQYF.

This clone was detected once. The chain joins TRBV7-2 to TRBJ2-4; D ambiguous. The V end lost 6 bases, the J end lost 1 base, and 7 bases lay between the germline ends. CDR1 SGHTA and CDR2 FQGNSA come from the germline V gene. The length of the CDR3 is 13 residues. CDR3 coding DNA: TGTGCCAGCAGTGGAGTGGCCAAAAACATTCAGTACTTC. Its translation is CASSGVAKNIQYF.

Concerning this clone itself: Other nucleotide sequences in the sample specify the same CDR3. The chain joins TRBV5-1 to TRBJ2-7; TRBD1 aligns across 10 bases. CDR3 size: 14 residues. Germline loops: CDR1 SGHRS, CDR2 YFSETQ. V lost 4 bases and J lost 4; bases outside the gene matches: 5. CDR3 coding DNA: TGCGCCAGCAGCCCCCGGGACAGGGGTTACGAGCAGTACTTC. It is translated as CASSPRDRGYEQYF.

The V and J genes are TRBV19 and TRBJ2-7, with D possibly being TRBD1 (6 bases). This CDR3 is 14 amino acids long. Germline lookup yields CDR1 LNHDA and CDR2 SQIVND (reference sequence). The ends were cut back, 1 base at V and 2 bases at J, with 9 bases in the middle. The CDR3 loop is CASSIGGQPYEQYF. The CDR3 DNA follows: TGTGCCAGTAGTATAGGAGGACAGCCCTACGAGCAGTACTTC.

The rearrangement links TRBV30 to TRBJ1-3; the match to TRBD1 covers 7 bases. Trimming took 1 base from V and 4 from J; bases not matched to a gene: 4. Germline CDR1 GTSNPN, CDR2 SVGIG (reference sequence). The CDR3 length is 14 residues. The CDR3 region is CAWSGRGQGNTIYF. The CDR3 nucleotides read TGTGCCTGGAGTGGAAGGGGGCAAGGAAACACCATATATTTT.

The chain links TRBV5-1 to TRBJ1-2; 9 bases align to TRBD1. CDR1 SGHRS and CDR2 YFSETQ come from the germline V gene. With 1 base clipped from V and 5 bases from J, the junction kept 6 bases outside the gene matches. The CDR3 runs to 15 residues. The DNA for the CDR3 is TGCGCCAGCAGCTTGCCCGGGACAGGGACATATGGCTACACCTTC. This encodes CASSLPGTGTYGYTF.

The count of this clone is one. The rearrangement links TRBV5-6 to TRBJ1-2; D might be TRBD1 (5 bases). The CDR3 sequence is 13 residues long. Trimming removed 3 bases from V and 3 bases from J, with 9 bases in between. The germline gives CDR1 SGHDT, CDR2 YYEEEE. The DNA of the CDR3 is TGTGCCAGCAGCTCCCAGGGTGACTATGGCTACACCTTC. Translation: CASSSQGDYGYTF.

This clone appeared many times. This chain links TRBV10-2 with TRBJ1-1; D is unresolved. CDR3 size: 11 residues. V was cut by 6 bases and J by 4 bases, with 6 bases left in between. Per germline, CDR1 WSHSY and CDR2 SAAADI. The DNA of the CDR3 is TGCGCCAGCAGCCTGGCCACTGAAGCTTTCTTT. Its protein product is CASSLATEAFF.

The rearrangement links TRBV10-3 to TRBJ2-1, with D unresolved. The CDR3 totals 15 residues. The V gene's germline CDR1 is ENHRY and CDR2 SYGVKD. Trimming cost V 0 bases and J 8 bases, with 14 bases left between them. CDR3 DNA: TGTGCCATCAGTGAGTCTGTGTCTCTCACCTATGAGCAGTTCTTC. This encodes CAISESVSLTYEQFF.

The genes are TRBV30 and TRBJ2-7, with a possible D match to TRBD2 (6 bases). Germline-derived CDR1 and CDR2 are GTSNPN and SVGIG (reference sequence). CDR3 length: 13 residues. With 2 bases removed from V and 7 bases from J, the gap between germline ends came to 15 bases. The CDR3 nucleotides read TGTGCCTGGAGTTTGGCTCGGAGGGAAGAGCAGTACTTC. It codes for CAWSLARREEQYF.

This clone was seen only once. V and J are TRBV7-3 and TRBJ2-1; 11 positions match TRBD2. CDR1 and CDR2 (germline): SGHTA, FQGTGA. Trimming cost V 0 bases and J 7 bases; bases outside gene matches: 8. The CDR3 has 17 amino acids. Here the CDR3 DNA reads TGTGCCAGCAGCTTAACAACCACTAGCGGGAGTAGAAATGAGCAGTTCTTC. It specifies CASSLTTTSGSRNEQFF.

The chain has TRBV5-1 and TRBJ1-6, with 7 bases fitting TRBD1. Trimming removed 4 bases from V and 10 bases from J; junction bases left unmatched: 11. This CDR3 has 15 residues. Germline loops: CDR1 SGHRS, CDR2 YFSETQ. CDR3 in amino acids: CASSPGGQTGSPLHF. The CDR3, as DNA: TGCGCCAGCAGCCCTGGGGGACAGACCGGATCACCCCTCCACTTT.

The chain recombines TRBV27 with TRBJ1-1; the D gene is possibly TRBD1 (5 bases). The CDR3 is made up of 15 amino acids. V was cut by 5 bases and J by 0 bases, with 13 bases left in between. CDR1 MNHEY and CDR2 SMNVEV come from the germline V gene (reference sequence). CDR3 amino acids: CASSPQQALNTEAFF. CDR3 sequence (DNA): TGTGCCAGCAGTCCTCAACAGGCCTTGAACACTGAAGCTTTCTTT.

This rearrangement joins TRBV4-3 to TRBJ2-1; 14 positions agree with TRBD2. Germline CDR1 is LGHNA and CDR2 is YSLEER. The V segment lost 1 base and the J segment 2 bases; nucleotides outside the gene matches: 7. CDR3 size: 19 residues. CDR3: CASSQGFRTSGGPYNEQFF. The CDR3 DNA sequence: TGCGCCAGCAGCCAAGGTTTCAGGACTAGCGGGGGGCCCTACAATGAGCAGTTCTTC.

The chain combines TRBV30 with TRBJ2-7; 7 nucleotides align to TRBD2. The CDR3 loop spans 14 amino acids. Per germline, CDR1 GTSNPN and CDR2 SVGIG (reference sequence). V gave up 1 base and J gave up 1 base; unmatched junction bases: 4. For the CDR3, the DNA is TGTGCCTGGAGTGGACTAGCCCGATCCTACGAGCAGTACTTC. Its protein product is CAWSGLARSYEQYF.

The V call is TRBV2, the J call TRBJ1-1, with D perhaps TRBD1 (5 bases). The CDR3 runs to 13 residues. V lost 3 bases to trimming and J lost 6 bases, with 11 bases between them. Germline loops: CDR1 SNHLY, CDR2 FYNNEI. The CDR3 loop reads CASSDIGTAEAFF. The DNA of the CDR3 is TGTGCCAGCAGTGATATCGGGACCGCTGAAGCTTTCTTT.

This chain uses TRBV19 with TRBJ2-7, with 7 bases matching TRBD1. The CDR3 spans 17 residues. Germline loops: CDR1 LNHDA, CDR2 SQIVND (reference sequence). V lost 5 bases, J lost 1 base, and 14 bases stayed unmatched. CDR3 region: CASSSQASTGRSYEQYF. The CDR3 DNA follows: TGTGCCAGTAGTTCCCAAGCCTCGACAGGGCGATCCTACGAGCAGTACTTC.

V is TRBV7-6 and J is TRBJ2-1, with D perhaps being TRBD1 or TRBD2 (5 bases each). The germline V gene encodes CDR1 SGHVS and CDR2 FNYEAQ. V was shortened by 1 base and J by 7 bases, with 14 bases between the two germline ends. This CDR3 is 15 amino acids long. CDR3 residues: CASSLVGGSANEQFF. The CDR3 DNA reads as TGTGCCAGCAGCTTAGTTGGGGGATCAGCAAATGAGCAGTTCTTC.

The CDR3 region is CASTSGGASPQHF. CDR3 DNA: TGTGCCAGTACCAGTGGGGGGGCCTCCCCCCAGCATTTT. The genes are TRBV19 and TRBJ1-5; a weak D match, TRBD1 (6 bases). V gave up 7 bases and J gave up 10 bases, with 17 bases separating them. The CDR3 is 13 amino acids. CDR1 is LNHDA and CDR2 is SQIVND in the germline V gene (reference sequence).

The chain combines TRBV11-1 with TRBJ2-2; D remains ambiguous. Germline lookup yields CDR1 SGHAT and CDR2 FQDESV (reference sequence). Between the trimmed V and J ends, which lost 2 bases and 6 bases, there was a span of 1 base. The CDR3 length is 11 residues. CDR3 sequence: CASSLSGELFF. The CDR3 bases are TGTGCCAGCAGCTTATCCGGGGAGCTGTTTTTT.

Here the CDR3 reads CASSPERPDTQYF. The CDR3 DNA is TGCGCCAGCAGCCCCGAGCGTCCAGATACGCAGTATTTT. V gene TRBV5-1 combines with J gene TRBJ2-3; D is ambiguous. Trimming removed 4 bases from V and 4 bases from J, with 10 bases in between. Germline CDR1 and CDR2: SGHRS and YFSETQ. The CDR3 sequence is 13 residues long.

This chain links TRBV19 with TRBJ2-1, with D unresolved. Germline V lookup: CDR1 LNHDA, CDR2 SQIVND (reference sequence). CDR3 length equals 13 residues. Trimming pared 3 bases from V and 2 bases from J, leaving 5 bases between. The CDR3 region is CASSITTYNEQFF. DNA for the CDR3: TGTGCCAGTAGTATCACTACCTACAATGAGCAGTTCTTC.

In nucleotides, the CDR3 is TGCGCCAGCAGCCGAACCTGGGGGTGGAGCGAGCAGTACTTC. This encodes CASSRTWGWSEQYF. V is TRBV4-3 and J is TRBJ2-7, with D possibly called TRBD1 or TRBD2 (5 bases each). V was clipped by 4 bases and J by 6 bases, with 16 bases between them. The CDR3 contains 14 residues. CDR1 is LGHNA, CDR2 YSLEER, per germline.

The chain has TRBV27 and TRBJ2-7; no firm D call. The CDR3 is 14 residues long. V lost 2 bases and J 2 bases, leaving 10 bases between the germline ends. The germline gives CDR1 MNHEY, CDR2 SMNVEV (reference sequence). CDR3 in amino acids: CASSLKPQTYEQYF. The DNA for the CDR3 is TGTGCCAGCAGTTTAAAACCCCAAACCTACGAGCAGTACTTC.

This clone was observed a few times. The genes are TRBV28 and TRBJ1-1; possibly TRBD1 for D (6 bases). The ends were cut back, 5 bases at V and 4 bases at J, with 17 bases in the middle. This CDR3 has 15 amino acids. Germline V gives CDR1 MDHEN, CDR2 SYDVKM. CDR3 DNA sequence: TGTGCCAGCAGTGCACTCCGCCCGGGGGCCACTGAAGCTTTCTTT. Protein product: CASSALRPGATEAFF.

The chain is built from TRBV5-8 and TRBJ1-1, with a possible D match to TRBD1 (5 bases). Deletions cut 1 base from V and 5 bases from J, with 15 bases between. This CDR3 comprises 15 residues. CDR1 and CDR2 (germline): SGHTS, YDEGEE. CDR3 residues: CASSLRGGGGTEAFF. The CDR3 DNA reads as TGTGCCAGCAGCTTGAGGGGTGGTGGGGGGACTGAAGCTTTCTTT.

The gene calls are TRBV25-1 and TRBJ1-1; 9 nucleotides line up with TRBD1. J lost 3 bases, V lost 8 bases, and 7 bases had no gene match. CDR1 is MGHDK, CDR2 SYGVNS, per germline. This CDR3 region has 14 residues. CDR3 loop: CASGGQGAYTEAFF. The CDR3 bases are TGTGCCAGCGGGGGACAGGGAGCGTACACTGAAGCTTTCTTT.

DNA for the CDR3: TGTGCCAGCAGCTTATTTGGACTAGCGCCCCTAACCCCCTACAATGAGCAGTTCTTC. Protein sequence: CASSLFGLAPLTPYNEQFF. The rearrangement links TRBV7-3 to TRBJ2-1; the match to TRBD2 covers 9 bases. The length of the CDR3 is 19 residues. V trimming: 2 bases; J trimming: 2 bases; junction bases outside the gene matches: 13. Germline CDR1 is SGHTA and CDR2 is FQGTGA.

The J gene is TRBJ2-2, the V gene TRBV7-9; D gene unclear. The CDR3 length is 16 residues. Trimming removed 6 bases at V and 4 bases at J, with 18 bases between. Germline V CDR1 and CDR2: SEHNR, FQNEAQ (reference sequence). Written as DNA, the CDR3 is TGTGCCAGCAGAATAGTCGTGAGTTATGGCACCGGGGAGCTGTTTTTT. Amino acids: CASRIVVSYGTGELFF.